A single sample is the source of the 27 T cell receptor beta chains below, sequenced in a study of shared clonotypes between healthy human individuals. Data came from immunoSEQ multiplex PCR; TCRdb stores just in-frame clones and leaves some out. The sample contains some 1,400,000 clones, roughly 96% of which appear only once. Sample: naive CD4+ T cells sorted from blood. The subset: CD45RA+ positively selected. Receptor source: a man between 25 and 39 years old in good health.

V usage is TRBV28 and J usage is TRBJ1-2; D is uncertain. Germline V gene lookup returns CDR1 MDHEN and CDR2 SYDVKM. V lost 2 bases and J 6 bases, leaving 10 bases between the germline ends. The CDR3 spans 13 residues. The DNA for the CDR3 is TGTGCCAGCAGTTTAGCCGGGAACCATGGCTACACCTTC. It yields the protein CASSLAGNHGYTF.

The chain links TRBV27 to TRBJ2-6; D gene ambiguous. The germline V gene encodes CDR1 MNHEY and CDR2 SMNVEV (reference sequence). V dropped 2 bases and J dropped 1 base, with 9 bases sitting between them. The CDR3 length is 16 residues. CDR3 sequence reads: CASSLIDGSGANVLTF. The CDR3 DNA reads TGTGCCAGCAGTTTAATCGACGGTTCTGGGGCCAACGTCCTGACTTTC. Looking up the rest from reference TRBV27 and TRBJ2-6 gives the full variable domain: EAQVTQNPRYLITVTGKKLTVTCSQNMNHEYMSWYRQDPGLGLRQIYYSMNVEVTDKGDVPEGYKVSRKEKRNFPLILESPSPNQTSLYFCASSLIDGSGANVLTFGAGSRLTVL.

J is TRBJ2-3 and V is TRBV7-6; D gene ambiguous. Per the germline V gene, CDR1 is SGHVS and CDR2 is FNYEAQ. V gave up 5 bases and J gave up 4 bases, with 16 bases separating them. The CDR3 covers 15 residues. CDR3 sequence: CASSLSRRSADTQYF. DNA of the CDR3: TGTGCCAGCAGCCTCAGCAGACGCTCCGCAGATACGCAGTATTTT.

The chain joins TRBV7-2 to TRBJ2-3; 8 positions agree with TRBD2. The CDR3 consists of 14 residues. V lost 5 bases and J lost 5; bases outside the gene matches: 6. CDR1 and CDR2 from the germline V gene are SGHTA and FQGNSA. CDR3 in DNA: TGTGCCAGCAGCCGGGGGGGGATTTTAGATACGCAGTATTTT. Translated: CASSRGGILDTQYF.

V gene TRBV18 combines with J gene TRBJ2-1; a possible D gene is TRBD1 (5 bases). The length of the CDR3 is 12 residues. Trimming shortened V by 8 bases and J by 5 bases, and 10 bases separated the two germline ends. Germline assignment: CDR1 KGHSH and CDR2 LQKENI. CDR3 coding DNA: TGTGCCAGCCACCGACAGCACAATGAGCAGTTCTTC. It translates to CASHRQHNEQFF.

J is TRBJ2-1 and V is TRBV7-2; D remains unclear. The CDR3 covers 13 residues. The V end was cut by 1 base, the J end by 9 bases, with 10 bases between. Germline V lookup: CDR1 SGHTA, CDR2 FQGNSA. CDR3 loop: CASSLVSGTEQFF. CDR3 nucleotides: TGTGCCAGCAGCTTAGTATCGGGCACTGAGCAGTTCTTC.

The chain carries TRBV14 and TRBJ1-3, with D perhaps TRBD1 (5 bases). CDR1 is SGHDN, CDR2 FVKESK, per germline. V lost 4 bases, J lost 4 bases, and 14 bases lay in between. The CDR3 is 15 residues long. Here the CDR3 DNA reads TGTGCCAGCAGCCTAAAATGGGGGTCCGGAAACACCATATATTTT. The encoded protein is CASSLKWGSGNTIYF.

The CDR3 is CASSRFGTDTQYF. The CDR3 DNA sequence: TGTGCCAGCAGTAGGTTTGGAACAGATACGCAGTATTTT. This chain uses TRBV28 with TRBJ2-3, with D hard to call. There are 13 residues in the CDR3. V gave up 5 bases and J gave up 3 bases, with 9 bases separating them. Germline loops: CDR1 MDHEN, CDR2 SYDVKM.

The chain joins TRBV2 to TRBJ2-1, with TRBD2 matching 10 bases. Trimming cost V 5 bases and J 8 bases; bases outside gene matches: 9. The CDR3 is 15 amino acids. CDR1 is SNHLY and CDR2 is FYNNEI in the germline V gene. The CDR3 protein is CASSLLAGIGDEQFF. The DNA for the CDR3 is TGTGCCAGCAGTCTACTAGCGGGGATAGGTGATGAGCAGTTCTTC.

The chain carries TRBV13 and TRBJ2-3; D is unclear. V was clipped by 5 bases and J by 2 bases, with 11 bases between them. This CDR3 spans 14 amino acids. Germline CDR1 is PRHDT and CDR2 is FYEKMQ (reference sequence). Written as DNA, the CDR3 is TGTGCCAGCAGCCGTTTGGGGTCCACAGATACGCAGTATTTT. Residues: CASSRLGSTDTQYF.

This clone was counted a single time. This chain links TRBV7-9 with TRBJ2-2; unclear D gene. The CDR3 runs to 14 residues. Germline CDR1 is SEHNR and CDR2 is FQNEAQ (reference sequence). V lost 5 bases and J lost 5, with 12 bases in between. CDR3 coding DNA: TGTGCCAGCAGCAACCGGGCCCGGACCGGGGAGCTGTTTTTT. Protein sequence: CASSNRARTGELFF.

There are a few counts of this clone. The CDR3 spells CASSYAKGGLGGELFF. In nucleotides, the CDR3 is TGTGCCAGCAGTTACGCCAAAGGGGGACTGGGCGGGGAGCTGTTTTTT. The chain couples TRBV6-6 to TRBJ2-2; D assignment may be TRBD1 or TRBD2 (6 bases each). Trimming left V 2 bases short and J 7 bases short, with 17 bases between. The CDR3 spans 16 residues. Germline V gene lookup returns CDR1 MNHNY and CDR2 SVGAGI (reference sequence).

The chain couples TRBV6-1 to TRBJ1-2; D perhaps matches TRBD1 (5 bases). This CDR3 spans 15 amino acids. V dropped 4 bases and J dropped 4 bases, with 16 bases sitting between them. From germline, CDR1 is MNHNS and CDR2 SASEGT. The CDR3 bases are TGTGCCAGCAGTGGAAGGGGAACCCTTCCCTATGGCTACACCTTC. It encodes CASSGRGTLPYGYTF.

This clone appeared a single time. The rearrangement joins TRBV11-2 to TRBJ2-2, with 8 bases lining up with TRBD1. Germline loops: CDR1 SGHAT, CDR2 FQNNGV. The CDR3 spans 15 residues. With 6 bases clipped from V and 4 bases from J, the junction kept 7 bases outside the gene matches. In DNA form, the CDR3 reads TGTGCCAGCAGAGGGACAGGACCTTCCACCGGGGAGCTGTTTTTT. Translation gives CASRGTGPSTGELFF.

The chain combines TRBV2 with TRBJ2-1; D is possibly TRBD2 (5 bases). There are 15 residues in the CDR3. Trimming took 6 bases from V and 1 from J, leaving 13 bases between them. From germline, CDR1 is SNHLY and CDR2 FYNNEI. This CDR3 is CASRSYGLSYNEQFF. The DNA of the CDR3 is TGTGCCAGCAGATCCTACGGACTGTCCTACAATGAGCAGTTCTTC. The whole variable domain, remainder taken from reference TRBV2 and TRBJ2-1, is EPEVTQTPSHQVTQMGQEVILRCVPISNHLYFYWYRQILGQKVEFLVSFYNNEISEKSEIFDDQFSVERPDGSNFTLKIRSTKLEDSAMYFCASRSYGLSYNEQFFGPGTRLTVL.

This chain connects TRBV11-3 to TRBJ2-1; the D is unclear. CDR1 and CDR2 from the germline V gene are SGHNT and YENEEA. The CDR3 covers 15 residues. Trimming removed 3 bases from V and 6 bases from J, with 15 bases in between. The CDR3 loop reads CASSFSQVPLNEQFF. The CDR3 region has the DNA TGTGCCAGCAGCTTCTCCCAGGTTCCCCTCAATGAGCAGTTCTTC.

This chain uses TRBV2 with TRBJ2-2; D ambiguous. The germline V and J ends were trimmed by 3 bases and 1 base, with 9 bases remaining between them. The CDR3 is 15 residues long. Per germline, CDR1 SNHLY and CDR2 FYNNEI. This CDR3 is CASSDIGKNTGELFF. The CDR3 DNA is TGTGCCAGCAGTGATATTGGCAAGAACACCGGGGAGCTGTTTTTT.

The chain carries TRBV5-4 and TRBJ2-2; TRBD2 matches 14 bases. Trimming at V came to 4 bases and at J to 6 bases, leaving 5 bases not matched to a gene. Germline CDR1 and CDR2: SGHNT and YYREEE (reference sequence). The CDR3 length is 16 residues. CDR3 nucleotide sequence: TGTGCCAGCAGCGACCGACTAGCGGGAGGGGCCGGGGAGCTGTTTTTT. Amino acids: CASSDRLAGGAGELFF.

This chain joins TRBV2 and TRBJ2-5, with 7 nucleotides matching TRBD1. There are 14 residues in the CDR3. With V trimmed by 3 bases and J by 6 bases, 7 bases remained unmatched. Germline CDR1 and CDR2: SNHLY and FYNNEI. The CDR3 loop reads CASSDSGQSKTQYF. DNA of the CDR3: TGTGCCAGCAGTGACTCGGGACAGAGTAAGACCCAGTACTTC.

V is TRBV5-6 and J is TRBJ2-7; 7 bases are shared with TRBD1. CDR3 length equals 12 residues. Germline trimming cut 7 bases from V and 6 bases from J; bases unmatched to any gene: 7. Germline CDR1 is SGHDT and CDR2 is YYEEEE. As DNA, the CDR3 is TGTGCCAGCTTTCCTCCAGGGGGCGAGCAGTACTTC. This gives the protein CASFPPGGEQYF.

CDR3 sequence (DNA): TGTGCCAGCAGTGAAGCGGGGACAGGCTACGAGCAGTACTTC. Encoded protein: CASSEAGTGYEQYF. This chain connects TRBV2 to TRBJ2-7; 8 bases are shared with TRBD1. V shed 0 bases, J shed 3 bases, and the junction held 1 base outside the gene matches. Germline values: CDR1 SNHLY, CDR2 FYNNEI. The CDR3 is 14 amino acids.

Concerning this clone itself: A junction boundary mismatches the germline segment, possibly from a read error. The rearrangement uses TRBV18 and TRBJ2-7, with a possible D match to TRBD2 (5 bases). The CDR3 spans 15 residues. CDR1 and CDR2 (germline): KGHSH, LQKENI. For the CDR3, the DNA is TGTGCCAGCTCACTCAAGGAGTCCAGCTTTACGGTCGGGGACTTC. Translated: CASSLKESSFTVGDF.

V gene TRBV27 combines with J gene TRBJ2-3; no definite D call. The CDR3 covers 14 residues. Germline values: CDR1 MNHEY, CDR2 SMNVEV (reference sequence). V dropped 7 bases and J dropped 0 bases, with 11 bases sitting between them. For the CDR3, the DNA is TGTGCCAGCAAGTACTCGGCTAGCACAGATACGCAGTATTTT. It is translated as CASKYSASTDTQYF.

V usage is TRBV7-2 and J usage is TRBJ2-3; no clear D gene. This CDR3 spans 13 amino acids. V was cut by 5 bases and J by 4 bases, with 10 bases left in between. The germline CDR1 and CDR2 sequences are SGHTA and FQGNSA. CDR3 sequence reads: CASSRSSPDTQYF. The CDR3 bases are TGTGCCAGCAGCCGCTCCAGCCCAGATACGCAGTATTTT.

This clone showed up just a few times. J is TRBJ2-7 and V is TRBV27, with 7 bases fitting TRBD1. Germline V gene lookup returns CDR1 MNHEY and CDR2 SMNVEV (reference sequence). V shed 0 bases, J shed 9 bases, and the junction held 11 bases outside the gene matches. This CDR3 has 15 amino acids. CDR3: CASSLSAGGTGGQYF. CDR3 nucleotides: TGTGCCAGCAGTTTATCTGCAGGGGGTACAGGTGGGCAGTACTTC.

This chain connects TRBV5-6 to TRBJ2-7; maybe TRBD1 (8 bases). The germline V gene has CDR1 SGHDT and CDR2 YYEEEE. This CDR3 contains 19 residues. V gave up 4 bases and J gave up 6 bases, with 32 bases separating them. CDR3 sequence reads: CASSKLRGGGMTGVSEQYF. Here the CDR3 DNA reads TGTGCCAGCAGCAAATTGAGAGGCGGGGGTATGACAGGGGTTTCCGAGCAGTACTTC.

This rearrangement joins TRBV5-6 to TRBJ1-2; D gene unclear. Trimming removed 5 bases from V and 7 bases from J, with 9 bases in between. Germline V lookup: CDR1 SGHDT, CDR2 YYEEEE. The length of the CDR3 is 11 residues. CDR3 DNA: TGTGCCAGCAGGAGTAACGGTGGCTACACCTTC. Amino acids: CASRSNGGYTF.